This entry describes one T cell receptor (beta chain). CDR1 and CDR2 from the germline V gene are MDHEN and SYDVKM. CDR3 length: 15 amino acids. Trimming at V came to 6 bases and at J to 7 bases, leaving 10 bases not matched to a gene. Generated by immunoSEQ multiplex PCR, the TCRdb table keeps only in-frame clones and is missing some. Among tens of thousands of clones listed, roughly 90% were seen once. This sample was included in a study of T cell changes during pregnancy in multiple sclerosis. The chain joins TRBV28 to TRBJ2-1; 9 positions match TRBD1. The input for sequencing was peripheral blood, taken in the second trimester of pregnancy. The source of this sequence is a female donor with multiple sclerosis, enrolled in a pregnancy study. The CDR3 DNA reads TGTGCCAGCAGCTTCGCCGGGACAGGGAAGAATGAGCAGTTCTTC. Translation: CASSFAGTGKNEQFF.